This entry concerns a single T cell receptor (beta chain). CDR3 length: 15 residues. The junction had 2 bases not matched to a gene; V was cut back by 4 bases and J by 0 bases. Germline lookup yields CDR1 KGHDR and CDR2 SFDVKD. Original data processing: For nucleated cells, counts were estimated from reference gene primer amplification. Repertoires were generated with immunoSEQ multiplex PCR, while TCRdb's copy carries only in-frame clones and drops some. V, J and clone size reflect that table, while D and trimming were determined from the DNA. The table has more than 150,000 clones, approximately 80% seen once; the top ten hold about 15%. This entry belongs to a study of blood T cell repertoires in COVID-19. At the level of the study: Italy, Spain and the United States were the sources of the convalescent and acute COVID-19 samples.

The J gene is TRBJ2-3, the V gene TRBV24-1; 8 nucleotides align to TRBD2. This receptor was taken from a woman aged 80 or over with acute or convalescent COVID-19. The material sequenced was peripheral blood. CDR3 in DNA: TGTGCCACCAGTGAGCCTAGCGGGAGCACAGATACGCAGTATTTT. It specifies CATSEPSGSTDTQYF.